This TCR beta chain comes out of a study of T cell repertoires and HLA-DP antigens. Study overall: Alloreactive CD4+ T cells targeted HLA-DP on transduced HeLa.

HeLa cells expressing allogeneic DPB1 restimulated the roughly 15-day-expanded CD4+ cells for under 25 h. Stimulation used HeLa cells expressing transduced HLA-DPA1/DPB1, HLA-DM, invariant chain and CD80. This clone was seen a few times. This table comes from immunoSEQ multiplex PCR, and its TCRdb copy is limited to in-frame clones, with some not included. The sample has 3,000 to 4,500 clones; less than 85% are singletons. Study-level findings and limits: Antigen presentation used HeLa cells, with total CD4+ cells responding.

Trimming removed 6 bases from V and 4 bases from J; junction bases left unmatched: 5. The CDR3 contains 13 residues. Germline lookup yields CDR1 MNHEY and CDR2 SVGAGI. Sequenced: CD137- CD4+ T cells from cultured PBMCs. The sequence was obtained from a woman aged 18-30 years in good health and CMV-seronegative. The chain carries TRBV6-5 and TRBJ1-1; the match to TRBD1 covers 7 bases. CDR3 in DNA: TGTGCCAGCAGCTCCAGGGGGAGCACTGAAGCTTTCTTT. It specifies CASSSRGSTEAFF.